What follows are 13 T cell receptor beta chains derived from one specimen sequenced in a study of CD8+CD57+ T cells in acquired aplastic anemia (dated by TCRdb to between 2017 and 2018). Sequenced using an Illumina HiSeq 2000. TCR beta VDJ combination and CDR3 sequence profiling used genomic DNA as the template. TCRdb itself trimmed the public reads at Q25 with fastp, ran MiXCR and retained productive beta chains. A single entry per CDR3 protein holds the most common genes and DNA from its merged rows. Here the sample has 250,000 to 300,000 distinct CDR3 sequences; roughly three fifths occur a single time. 6.5% to 10% of the sample is in the top ten clones. Sequencing used sorted CD4+, CD8+, or CD8+CD57+ T cells (not recorded which) from PBMCs. These receptors all stem from a human donor with severe aplastic anemia or a healthy control (not recorded which).

The chain uses TRBV10-3 and TRBJ1-1, with 9 bases fitting TRBD1. The CDR3 extends over 15 amino acids. Germline V lookup: CDR1 ENHRY, CDR2 SYGVKD. The junction had 9 bases not matched to a gene; V was cut back by 10 bases and J by 0 bases. The CDR3 sequence: CASRSQGALNTEAFF. The CDR3 nucleotides read TGTGCCAGCAGGTCACAGGGGGCCCTGAACACTGAAGCTTTCTTT.

The chain combines TRBV20-1 with TRBJ2-7, with a tentative D call TRBD1 (6 bases). Trimming left V 1 base short and J 2 bases short, with 9 bases between. The CDR3 loop spans 13 amino acids. Looked up from germline, CDR1 is DFQATT and CDR2 is SNEGSKA (reference sequence). CDR3 in amino acids: CSARAQGTYEQYF. The CDR3 DNA follows: TGCAGTGCTAGAGCGCAGGGGACCTACGAGCAGTACTTC.

As concerns this clonotype: This may be a read error, as it is one base from a much larger clone. The gene calls are TRBV6-6 and TRBJ2-7; D call uncertain. Germline CDR1 is MNHNY and CDR2 is SVGAGI (reference sequence). This CDR3 has 13 residues. Here the CDR3 DNA reads TGTGCCGGCAGTTCCGGGCTGAATTACGAGCAGTACTTC. Residues: CAGSSGLNYEQYF.

This clonotype has only one observation. An end of the junction does not agree with germline; a read error may underlie this. The chain joins TRBV2 to TRBJ1-3; 7 nucleotides agree with TRBD1. The CDR3 consists of 15 residues. Germline assignment: CDR1 SNHLY and CDR2 FYNNEI. DNA of the CDR3: TGTGCCAGCAGTGGCAGGACAGGAACTGGAGACACCATATACTTT. Its translation is CASSGRTGTGDTIYF.

On this clonotype itself: This CDR3 is missing its conserved last phenylalanine or tryptophan, likely due to a read error. V is TRBV7-2 and J is TRBJ1-5, with TRBD1 matching over 8 bases. The trim removed 2 bases at V and 6 bases at J, leaving 3 bases unmatched. From germline, CDR1 is SGHTA and CDR2 FQGNSA. The CDR3 extends over 14 amino acids. The CDR3 protein is CASSLTGGTQPQHS. The CDR3 coding sequence is TGTGCCAGCAGCTTAACAGGGGGTACTCAGCCCCAGCATTCT.

J is TRBJ2-2 and V is TRBV7-3; the D gene is possibly TRBD1 (6 bases). The CDR3 is 16 amino acids. Trimming cost V 5 bases and J 6 bases, with 19 bases left between them. CDR1 is SGHTA, CDR2 FQGTGA, per germline. CDR3 region: CASSPAWQGSPGELFF. As DNA, the CDR3 is TGTGCCAGCAGCCCGGCCTGGCAGGGGAGTCCCGGGGAGCTGTTTTTT.

In its sample, this clonotype was seen many times. The CDR3 loop reads CASGTRQGYNSPLHF. For the CDR3, the DNA is TGTGCCAGCGGCACCCGACAGGGTTATAATTCACCCCTCCACTTT. The chain is built from TRBV27 and TRBJ1-6; 7 bases line up with TRBD1. The CDR3 runs to 15 residues. Trimming cost V 8 bases and J 4 bases; bases outside gene matches: 8. Germline values: CDR1 MNHEY, CDR2 SMNVEV (reference sequence).

V is TRBV7-2 and J is TRBJ2-7; either TRBD1 or TRBD2 may fit D (7 bases each). The germline CDR1 and CDR2 sequences are SGHTA and FQGNSA. Trimming took off 6 bases at V and 7 bases at J, with 22 bases between the two ends. The CDR3 has 15 amino acids. The CDR3 loop is CASSWEGAVLGEQYF. Here the CDR3 DNA reads TGTGCCAGCAGTTGGGAGGGGGCAGTACTGGGGGAGCAGTACTTC.

In this sample, this clonotype turned up once. The rearrangement joins TRBV20-1 to TRBJ1-2; the D is unclear. V was trimmed by 4 bases and J by 5 bases, leaving 5 bases between them. The germline V gene has CDR1 DFQATT and CDR2 SNEGSKA (reference sequence). This CDR3 contains 10 residues. CDR3 sequence reads: CSAKAYGYTF. CDR3 nucleotide sequence: TGCAGTGCTAAGGCTTATGGCTACACCTTC.

This clonotype was recorded at least ten times. The rearrangement links TRBV6-5 to TRBJ1-1; D is undetermined. CDR3 size: 11 residues. Per germline, CDR1 MNHEY and CDR2 SVGAGI. The V gene lost 7 bases and the J gene lost 4 bases, with 7 bases spanning the gap. CDR3 residues: CASTAGTEAFF. In DNA form, the CDR3 reads TGTGCCAGCACCGCCGGCACTGAAGCTTTCTTT.

This sequence joins TRBV7-8 and TRBJ1-5, with D hard to call. This CDR3 is built from 15 residues. V gave up 2 bases and J gave up 0 bases, with 8 bases separating them. Germline V lookup: CDR1 SGHVS, CDR2 FQNEAQ. The CDR3 region is CASSLRGSSNQPQHF. The CDR3 bases are TGTGCCAGCAGCTTACGAGGGAGTAGCAATCAGCCCCAGCATTTT.

The CDR3 region is CASSQGMGSYNEQFF. The CDR3, as DNA: TGTGCCAGCAGCCAGGGGATGGGGTCCTACAATGAGCAGTTCTTC. V and J are TRBV11-2 and TRBJ2-1; possible D gene TRBD1, 6 bases. The V gene's germline CDR1 is SGHAT and CDR2 FQNNGV. V was trimmed by 5 bases and J by 1 base, leaving 12 bases between them. CDR3 length: 15 amino acids.

The CDR3 spells CASSVASTGAQETQYF. The CDR3 nucleotides are TGTGCCAGCAGCGTAGCTTCGACAGGGGCACAAGAGACCCAGTACTTC. The chain carries TRBV9 and TRBJ2-5; 8 bases line up with TRBD1. Trimming removed 0 bases from V and 2 bases from J; junction bases left unmatched: 6. CDR3 length: 16 residues. Germline CDR1 and CDR2: SGDLS and YYNGEE. The full variable domain, completed using reference TRBV9 and TRBJ2-5, is DSGVTQTPKHLITATGQRVTLRCSPRSGDLSVYWYQQSLDQGLQFLIQYYNGEERAKGNILERFSAQQFPDLHSELNLSSLELGDSALYFCASSVASTGAQETQYFGPGTRLLVL.